This TCR beta chain was captured in a study of cytotoxic CD8 clonotypes in ibrutinib-treated CLL. Points from the study as a whole: Clonality increased with ibrutinib response but returned toward baseline at progression.

Note on this clone: As yet, its antigen is unknown.

TCRdb's copy holds only in-frame clones and misses some; the assay was immunoSEQ multiplex PCR. The sample has almost 45,000 clones, about 72% seen once; the top ten hold about 14%. Per the germline V gene, CDR1 is KGHSH and CDR2 is LQKENI. This CDR3 is built from 12 residues. Trimming removed 3 bases from V and 10 bases from J, with 12 bases in between. V and J are TRBV18 and TRBJ1-1, with unresolved D. The source is a human donor with chronic lymphocytic leukemia. The sequencing used PBMCs, collected after 12 months of ibrutinib treatment. The CDR3 region is CASSPAHHAAFF. In DNA form, the CDR3 reads TGTGCCAGCTCACCCGCCCATCATGCAGCTTTCTTT. The full variable domain, in which reference TRBV18 and TRBJ1-1 provide the parts outside the CDR3, is NAGVMQNPRHLVRRRGQEARLRCSPMKGHSHVYWYRQLPEEGLKFMVYLQKENIIDESGMPKERFSAEFPKEGPSILRIQQVVRGDSAAYFCASSPAHHAAFFGQGTRLTVV.